This T cell receptor (beta chain) was identified in a study of blood T cells in healthy people across ages. Study-wide points: The percentage of naive T cells correlated strongly with TCR beta diversity.

The count of this clonotype is one. Its antigen is unidentified. Through a sample-barcoded 5' primer and a J-beta primer mix, a second PCR was run for roughly 6 to 11 cycles. TCRdb itself ran the 5' RACE reads through MiXCR, one entry per CDR3 protein. This table holds hundreds of thousands of distinct CDR3 sequences, around 25% found once. The junction had 13 bases not matched to a gene; V was cut back by 3 bases and J by 2 bases. Germline values: CDR1 DFQATT, CDR2 SNEGSKA (reference sequence). This CDR3 has 16 amino acids. These data also featured in a second study, about T cells of mothers and their children.

Input material: blood. This rearrangement joins TRBV20-1 to TRBJ2-7; 7 bases map to TRBD2. The sequence came from a boy aged 5-17 years in good health. The CDR3 nucleotides read TGCAGTGCTAGGGGAGGGTCGGGGTTCAGGCCCTACGAGCAGTACTTC. Protein: CSARGGSGFRPYEQYF.